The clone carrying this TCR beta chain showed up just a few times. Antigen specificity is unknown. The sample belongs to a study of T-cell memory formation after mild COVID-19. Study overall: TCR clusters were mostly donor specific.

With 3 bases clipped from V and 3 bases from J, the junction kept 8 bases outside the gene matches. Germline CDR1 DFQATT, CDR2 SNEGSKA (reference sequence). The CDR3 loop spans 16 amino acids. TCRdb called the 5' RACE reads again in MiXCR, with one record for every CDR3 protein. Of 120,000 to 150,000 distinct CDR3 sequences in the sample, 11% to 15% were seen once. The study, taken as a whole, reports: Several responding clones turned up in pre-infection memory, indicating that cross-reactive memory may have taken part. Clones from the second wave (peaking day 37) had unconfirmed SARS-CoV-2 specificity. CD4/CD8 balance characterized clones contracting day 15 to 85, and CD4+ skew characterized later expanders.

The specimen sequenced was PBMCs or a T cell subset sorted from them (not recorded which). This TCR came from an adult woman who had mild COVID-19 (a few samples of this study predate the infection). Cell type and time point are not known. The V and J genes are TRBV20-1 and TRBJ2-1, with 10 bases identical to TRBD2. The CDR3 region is CSARVLAGVDYNEQFF. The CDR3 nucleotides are TGCAGTGCTAGGGTCCTAGCGGGAGTGGACTACAATGAGCAGTTCTTC.